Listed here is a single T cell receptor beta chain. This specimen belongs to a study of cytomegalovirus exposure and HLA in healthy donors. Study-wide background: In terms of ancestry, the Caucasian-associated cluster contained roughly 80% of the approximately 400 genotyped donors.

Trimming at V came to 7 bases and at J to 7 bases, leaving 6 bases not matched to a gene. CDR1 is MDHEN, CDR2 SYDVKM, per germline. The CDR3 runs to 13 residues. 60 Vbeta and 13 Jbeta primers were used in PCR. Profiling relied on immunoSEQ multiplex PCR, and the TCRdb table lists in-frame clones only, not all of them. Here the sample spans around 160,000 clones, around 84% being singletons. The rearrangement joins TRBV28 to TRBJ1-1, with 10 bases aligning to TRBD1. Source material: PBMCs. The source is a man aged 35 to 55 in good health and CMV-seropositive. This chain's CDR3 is CASIRQGASEAFF. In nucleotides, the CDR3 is TGTGCCAGCATTCGACAGGGGGCCAGTGAAGCTTTCTTT. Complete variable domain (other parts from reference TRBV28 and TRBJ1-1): DVKVTQSSRYLVKRTGEKVFLECVQDMDHENMFWYRQDPGLGLRLIYFSYDVKMKEKGDIPEGYSVSREKKERFSLILESASTNQTSMYLCASIRQGASEAFFGQGTRLTVV.